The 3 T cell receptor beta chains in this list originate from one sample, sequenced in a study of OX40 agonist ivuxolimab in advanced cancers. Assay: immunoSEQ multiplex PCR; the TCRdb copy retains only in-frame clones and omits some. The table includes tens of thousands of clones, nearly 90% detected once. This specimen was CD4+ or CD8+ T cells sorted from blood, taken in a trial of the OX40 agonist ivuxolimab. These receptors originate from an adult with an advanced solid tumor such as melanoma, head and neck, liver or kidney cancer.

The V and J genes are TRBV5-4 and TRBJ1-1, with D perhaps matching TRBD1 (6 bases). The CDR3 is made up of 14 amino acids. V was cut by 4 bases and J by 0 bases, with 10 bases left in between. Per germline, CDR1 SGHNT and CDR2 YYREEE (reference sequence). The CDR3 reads CASSGGQLNTEAFF. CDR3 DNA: TGTGCCAGCAGCGGTGGACAGTTGAACACTGAAGCTTTCTTT.

The CDR3 DNA sequence: TGTGCCAGCAGCCCTCGCCCAGGAAGGGAATCGTACAATGAGCAGTTCTTC. Translation gives CASSPRPGRESYNEQFF. The chain recombines TRBV16 with TRBJ2-1; D is undetermined. Looked up from germline, CDR1 is KGHSY and CDR2 is FQNENV. The germline V and J ends were trimmed by 4 bases and 4 bases, with 20 bases remaining between them. The CDR3 covers 17 residues. The full variable domain, rest sourced from reference TRBV16 and TRBJ2-1, is GEEVAQTPKHLVRGEGQKAKLYCAPIKGHSYVFWYQQVLKNEFKFLISFQNENVFDETGMPKERFSAKCLPNSPCSLEIQATKLEDSAVYFCASSPRPGRESYNEQFFGPGTRLTVL.

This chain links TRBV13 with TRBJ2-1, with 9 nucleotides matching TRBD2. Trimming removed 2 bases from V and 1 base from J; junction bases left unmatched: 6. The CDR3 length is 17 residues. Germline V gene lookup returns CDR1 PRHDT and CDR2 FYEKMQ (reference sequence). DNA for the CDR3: TGTGCCAGCAGCTTACAGGTCCTAGCGGGGTCCTACAATGAGCAGTTCTTC. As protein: CASSLQVLAGSYNEQFF.